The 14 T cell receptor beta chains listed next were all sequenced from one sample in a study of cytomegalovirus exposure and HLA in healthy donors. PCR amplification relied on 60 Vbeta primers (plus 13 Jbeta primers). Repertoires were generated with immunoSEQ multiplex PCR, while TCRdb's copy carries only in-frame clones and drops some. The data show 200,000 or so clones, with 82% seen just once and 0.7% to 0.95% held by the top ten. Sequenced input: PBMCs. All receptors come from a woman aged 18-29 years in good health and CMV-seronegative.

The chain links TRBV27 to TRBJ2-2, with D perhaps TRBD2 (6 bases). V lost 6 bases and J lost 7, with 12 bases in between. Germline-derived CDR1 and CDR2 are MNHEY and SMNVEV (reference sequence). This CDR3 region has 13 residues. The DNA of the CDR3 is TGTGCCAGCAGCGTCTCGGGGGACGGGGAGCTGTTTTTT. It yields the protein CASSVSGDGELFF.

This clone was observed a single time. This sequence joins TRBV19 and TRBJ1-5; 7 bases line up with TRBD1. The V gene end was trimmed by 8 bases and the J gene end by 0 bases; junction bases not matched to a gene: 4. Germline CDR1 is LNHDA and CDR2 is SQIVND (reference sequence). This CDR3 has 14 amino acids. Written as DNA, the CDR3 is TGTGCCAGTGGAGGACAGGCTAGCAATCAGCCCCAGCATTTT. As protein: CASGGQASNQPQHF. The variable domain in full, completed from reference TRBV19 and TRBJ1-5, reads DGGITQSPKYLFRKEGQNVTLSCEQNLNHDAMYWYRQDPGQGLRLIYYSQIVNDFQKGDIAEGYSVSREKKESFPLTVTSAQKNPTAFYLCASGGQASNQPQHFGDGTRLSIL.

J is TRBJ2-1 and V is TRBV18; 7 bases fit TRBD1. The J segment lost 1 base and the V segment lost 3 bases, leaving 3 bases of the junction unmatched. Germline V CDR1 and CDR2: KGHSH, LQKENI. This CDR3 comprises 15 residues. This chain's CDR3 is CASSPKDRSYNEQFF. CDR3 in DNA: TGTGCCAGCTCACCCAAGGACAGGTCCTACAATGAGCAGTTCTTC.

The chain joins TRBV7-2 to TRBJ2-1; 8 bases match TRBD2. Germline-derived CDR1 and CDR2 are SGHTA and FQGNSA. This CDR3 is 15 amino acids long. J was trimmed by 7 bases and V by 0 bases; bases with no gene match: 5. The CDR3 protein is CASSLARGGINEQFF. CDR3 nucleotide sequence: TGTGCCAGCAGCTTAGCCCGGGGGGGTATAAATGAGCAGTTCTTC.

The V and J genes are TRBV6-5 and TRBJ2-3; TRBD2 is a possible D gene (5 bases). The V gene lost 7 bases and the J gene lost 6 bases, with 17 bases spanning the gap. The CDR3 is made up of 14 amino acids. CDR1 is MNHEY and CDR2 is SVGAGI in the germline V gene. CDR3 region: CASKGGPTSDTQYF. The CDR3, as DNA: TGTGCCAGCAAGGGCGGGCCCACCAGCGATACGCAGTATTTT.

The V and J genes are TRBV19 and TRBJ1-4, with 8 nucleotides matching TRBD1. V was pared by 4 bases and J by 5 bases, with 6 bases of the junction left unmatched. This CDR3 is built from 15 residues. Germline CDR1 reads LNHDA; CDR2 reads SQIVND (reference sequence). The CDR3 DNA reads TGTGCCAGTAGTACTTGGACAGGGACGAATGAAAAACTGTTTTTT. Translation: CASSTWTGTNEKLFF. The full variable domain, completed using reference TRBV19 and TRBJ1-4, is DGGITQSPKYLFRKEGQNVTLSCEQNLNHDAMYWYRQDPGQGLRLIYYSQIVNDFQKGDIAEGYSVSREKKESFPLTVTSAQKNPTAFYLCASSTWTGTNEKLFFGSGTQLSVL.

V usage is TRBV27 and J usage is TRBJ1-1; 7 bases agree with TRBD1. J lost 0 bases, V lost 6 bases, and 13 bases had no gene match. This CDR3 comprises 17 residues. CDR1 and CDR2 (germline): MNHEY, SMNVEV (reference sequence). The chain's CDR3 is CASSLFLPRGMNTEAFF. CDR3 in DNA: TGTGCCAGCAGCCTGTTTCTCCCCAGGGGGATGAACACTGAAGCTTTCTTT.

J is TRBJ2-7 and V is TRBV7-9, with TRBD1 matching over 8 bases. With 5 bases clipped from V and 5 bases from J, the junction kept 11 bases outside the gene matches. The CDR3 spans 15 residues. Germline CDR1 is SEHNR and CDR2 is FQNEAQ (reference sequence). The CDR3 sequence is CASSPIQGAGDEQYF. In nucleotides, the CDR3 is TGTGCCAGCAGCCCCATCCAGGGGGCCGGGGACGAGCAGTACTTC.

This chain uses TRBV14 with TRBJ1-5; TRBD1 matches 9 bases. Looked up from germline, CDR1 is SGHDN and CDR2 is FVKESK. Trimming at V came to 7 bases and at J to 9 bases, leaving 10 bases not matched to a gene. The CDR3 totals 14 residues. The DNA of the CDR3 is TGTGCCAGCACCAACGTACAGGGGGCCTTGCCCCAGCATTTT. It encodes CASTNVQGALPQHF.

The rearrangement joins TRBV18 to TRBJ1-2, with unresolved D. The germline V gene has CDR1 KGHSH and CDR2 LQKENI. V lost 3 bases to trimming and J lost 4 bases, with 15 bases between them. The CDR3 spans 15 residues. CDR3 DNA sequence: TGTGCCAGCTCACCTGTGGGCCAGGTTGTCTATGGCTACACCTTC. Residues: CASSPVGQVVYGYTF.

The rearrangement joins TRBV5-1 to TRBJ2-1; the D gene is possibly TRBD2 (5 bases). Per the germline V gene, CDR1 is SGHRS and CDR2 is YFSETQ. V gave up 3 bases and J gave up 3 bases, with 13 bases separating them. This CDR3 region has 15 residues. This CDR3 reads CASSWLASNYNEQFF. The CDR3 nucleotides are TGCGCCAGCAGCTGGCTAGCATCAAACTACAATGAGCAGTTCTTC.

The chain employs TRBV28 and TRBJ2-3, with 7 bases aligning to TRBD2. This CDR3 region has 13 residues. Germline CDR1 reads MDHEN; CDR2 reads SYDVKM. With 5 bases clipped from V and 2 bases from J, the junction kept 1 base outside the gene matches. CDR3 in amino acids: CASSGRVTDTQYF. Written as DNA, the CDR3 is TGTGCCAGCAGTGGGAGGGTCACAGATACGCAGTATTTT.

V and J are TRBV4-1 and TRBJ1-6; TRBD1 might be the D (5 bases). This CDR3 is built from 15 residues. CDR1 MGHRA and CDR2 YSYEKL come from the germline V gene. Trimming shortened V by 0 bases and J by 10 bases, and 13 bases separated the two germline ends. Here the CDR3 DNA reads TGCGCCAGCAGCCAAGAAAACAGGTTAGGATCACCCCTCCACTTT. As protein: CASSQENRLGSPLHF.

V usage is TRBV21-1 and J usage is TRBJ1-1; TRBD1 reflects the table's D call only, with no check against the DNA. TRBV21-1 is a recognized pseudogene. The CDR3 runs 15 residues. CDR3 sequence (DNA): TGTGCCAGCAGCGAGCTGACAGGGGGCGAGACTGAAGCTTTCTTT. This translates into CASSELTGGETEAFF.